The 23 T cell receptor beta chains below all came from one sample that was sequenced in a study of brain metastases from non-small cell lung cancer. Using immunoSEQ multiplex PCR, the repertoire was profiled, and TCRdb retains in-frame clones only, with some absent. The sample consists of a few thousand clones, over 60% of them appearing once. Material for sequencing was primary lung tumor tissue. The receptors stem from a donor aged 40 or over with non-small cell lung cancer.

The V and J genes are TRBV21-1 and TRBJ2-7. TRBV21-1 is classified as a pseudogene. The CDR3 totals 16 residues. CDR3 DNA: TGTGCCAGCAGCAAAGTTCCGTCCGGGGGACAATACGAGCAGTACGTC. Translation gives CASSKVPSGGQYEQYV.

The chain is built from TRBV15 and TRBJ1-2; D remains ambiguous. Germline lookup yields CDR1 LNHNV and CDR2 YYDKDF (reference sequence). V lost 5 bases to trimming and J lost 6 bases, with 13 bases between them. CDR3 length: 13 amino acids. In nucleotides, the CDR3 is TGTGCCACCAGCGTGGGGAATCTGGATGGCTACACCTTC. It translates to CATSVGNLDGYTF.

This chain joins TRBV5-6 and TRBJ1-6; D might be TRBD1 (6 bases). Germline V gene lookup returns CDR1 SGHDT and CDR2 YYEEEE. This CDR3 region has 14 residues. V gave up 4 bases and J gave up 7 bases, with 12 bases separating them. The CDR3 nucleotides read TGTGCCAGCAGCCGAGGAAGGGGGAATTCACCCCTCCACTTT. Its protein is CASSRGRGNSPLHF.

The chain has TRBV29-1 and TRBJ1-2, with unresolved D. Germline V gene sequence: CDR1 SQVTM, CDR2 ANQGSEA. The CDR3 loop spans 10 amino acids. The V and J ends lost 4 bases and 10 bases respectively, with 10 bases between them. This chain's CDR3 is CSVVAGDYTF. The CDR3 coding sequence is TGCAGCGTTGTAGCGGGTGACTACACCTTC.

Comments on this clone: Other DNA sequences in the sample encode the same CDR3. The chain links TRBV5-1 to TRBJ2-7; 8 bases are shared with TRBD1. There are 13 residues in the CDR3. The germline gives CDR1 SGHRS, CDR2 YFSETQ. Trimming at V came to 3 bases and at J to 5 bases, leaving 4 bases not matched to a gene. The CDR3 sequence: CASSSGTGDEQYF. The CDR3 DNA reads TGCGCCAGCAGCTCCGGGACAGGCGACGAGCAGTACTTC.

This sequence joins TRBV7-9 and TRBJ2-2; D gene uncertain. Germline V gives CDR1 SEHNR, CDR2 FQNEAQ (reference sequence). The CDR3 is 17 residues long. V gave up 5 bases and J gave up 2 bases, with 18 bases separating them. CDR3 protein: CASSPPRRVRNTGELFF. The CDR3 bases are TGTGCCAGCAGCCCACCACGACGGGTGAGAAACACCGGGGAGCTGTTTTTT.

V usage is TRBV7-2 and J usage is TRBJ2-5, with 15 bases aligning to TRBD2. After removal of 4 bases from V and 2 bases from J, the junction contained 5 bases not matched to a gene. The CDR3 runs to 17 residues. Germline assignment: CDR1 SGHTA and CDR2 FQGNSA. CDR3 bases: TGTGCCAGCAGCTATGGGACTAGCGGGGGGCTACAAGAGACCCAGTACTTC. It codes for CASSYGTSGGLQETQYF.

The chain has TRBV19 and TRBJ2-2; D is undetermined. The CDR3 is made up of 15 amino acids. V dropped 4 bases and J dropped 4 bases, with 13 bases sitting between them. From germline, CDR1 is LNHDA and CDR2 SQIVND (reference sequence). CDR3: CASSKWAASTGELFF. In DNA form, the CDR3 reads TGTGCCAGTAGTAAATGGGCGGCAAGCACCGGGGAGCTGTTTTTT.

The chain carries TRBV7-6 and TRBJ1-6; D remains ambiguous. CDR1 and CDR2 (germline): SGHVS, FNYEAQ. The CDR3 length is 13 residues. Trimming took off 2 bases at V and 9 bases at J, with 8 bases between the two ends. DNA of the CDR3: TGTGCCAGCAGCTTAAGTGAGGGTTCACCCCTCCACTTT. Its translation is CASSLSEGSPLHF.

Regarding this clone: At one of its ends the junction is not consistent with the germline gene, which may arise from a read error. This same CDR3 is encoded by further DNA sequences in the sample. The chain combines TRBV18 with TRBJ1-6, with 8 bases lining up with TRBD1. CDR3 size: 16 residues. The germline V gene encodes CDR1 KGHSH and CDR2 LQKENI. Here the CDR3 DNA reads TGTGCCAGCTCAGCCACGGGACAGGACTATAATTCACCCCTCCATTTT. Translation gives CASSATGQDYNSPLHF.

J is TRBJ2-6 and V is TRBV18, with D possibly TRBD1 on 5 matching bases. The V gene lost 10 bases and the J gene lost 0 bases, with 22 bases spanning the gap. The CDR3 spans 18 residues. Germline V CDR1 and CDR2: KGHSH, LQKENI. This chain's CDR3 is CATLPTVDRSSGANVLTF. CDR3 nucleotide sequence: TGTGCCACGCTCCCGACAGTCGATAGGAGCTCTGGGGCCAACGTCCTGACTTTC.

The genes are TRBV11-1 and TRBJ2-2; D is undetermined. The CDR3 sequence is 16 residues long. The V gene lost 2 bases and the J gene lost 0 bases, with 10 bases spanning the gap. Germline loops: CDR1 SGHAT, CDR2 FQDESV (reference sequence). CDR3 protein: CASSLHRGSNTGELFF. As DNA, the CDR3 is TGTGCCAGCAGCTTACACCGTGGATCGAACACCGGGGAGCTGTTTTTT.

The V and J genes are TRBV5-1 and TRBJ2-3, with D possibly matching TRBD1 (5 bases). V was trimmed by 9 bases and J by 0 bases, leaving 20 bases between them. Germline-derived CDR1 and CDR2 are SGHRS and YFSETQ. The CDR3 has 16 amino acids. CDR3 loop: CATSPLLTASTDTQYF. In nucleotides, the CDR3 is TGCGCCACCTCACCCCTCCTGACAGCCAGCACAGATACGCAGTATTTT.

The CDR3 protein is CASSYSFRGMNTEAFF. CDR3 in DNA: TGTGCCAGCAGTTACTCGTTCAGAGGGATGAACACTGAAGCTTTCTTT. V is TRBV6-2 or TRBV6-3 and J is TRBJ1-1; D not resolved. This CDR3 comprises 16 residues. The germline V gene encodes CDR1 MNHEY and CDR2 SVGEGT. Deletions cut 0 bases from V and 0 bases from J, with 11 bases between.

This chain joins TRBV4-3 and TRBJ1-1, with a tentative D call TRBD1 (5 bases). The CDR3 consists of 15 residues. The V end was cut by 4 bases, the J end by 1 base, with 13 bases between. Germline CDR1 reads LGHNA; CDR2 reads YSLEER. The CDR3 protein is CASSPIGGGNTEAFF. The CDR3 bases are TGCGCCAGCAGCCCTATCGGGGGGGGGAACACTGAAGCTTTCTTT.

This chain joins TRBV27 and TRBJ2-3; no firm D call. Germline CDR1 is MNHEY and CDR2 is SMNVEV (reference sequence). The CDR3 extends over 12 amino acids. Trimming took off 4 bases at V and 4 bases at J, with 6 bases between the two ends. The chain's CDR3 is CASSSPADTQYF. The DNA for the CDR3 is TGTGCCAGCAGTTCTCCTGCAGATACGCAGTATTTT.

This chain uses TRBV29-1 with TRBJ2-5, with D tentatively TRBD1 (5 bases). V was trimmed by 1 base and J by 1 base, leaving 10 bases between them. The CDR3 is made up of 14 amino acids. The germline gives CDR1 SQVTM, CDR2 ANQGSEA. CDR3 region: CSVEVSRAQETQYF. CDR3 sequence (DNA): TGCAGCGTTGAAGTATCCAGGGCCCAAGAGACCCAGTACTTC.

V gene TRBV27 combines with J gene TRBJ2-3; D perhaps matches TRBD1 (6 bases). In germline, CDR1 is MNHEY, CDR2 SMNVEV (reference sequence). There are 14 residues in the CDR3. Trimming cost V 2 bases and J 2 bases, with 8 bases left between them. CDR3 sequence (DNA): TGTGCCAGCAGTTTAGTGGGACACACAGATACGCAGTATTTT. It yields the protein CASSLVGHTDTQYF.

The chain joins TRBV5-4 to TRBJ1-2; no reliable D call. The CDR3 is 13 residues long. The V and J ends lost 2 bases and 6 bases respectively, with 11 bases between them. CDR1 is SGHNT, CDR2 YYREEE, per germline (reference sequence). CDR3 bases: TGTGCCAGCAGCTTTCGAGCGGGAGATGGCTACACCTTC. Translating gives CASSFRAGDGYTF.

V is TRBV7-3 and J is TRBJ2-5; possible D gene TRBD1, 6 bases. The CDR3 is made up of 13 amino acids. CDR1 and CDR2 (germline): SGHTA, FQGTGA. Trimming shortened V by 0 bases and J by 4 bases, and 6 bases separated the two germline ends. The CDR3 DNA reads as TGTGCCAGCAGCTTAACGACAGGAGAGACCCAGTACTTC. This codes for CASSLTTGETQYF.

The J gene is TRBJ2-7, the V gene TRBV6-5; TRBD1 or TRBD2 may be the D gene (5 bases each). CDR1 is MNHEY and CDR2 is SVGAGI in the germline V gene. This CDR3 has 13 residues. Trimming cost V 7 bases and J 3 bases, with 13 bases left between them. The CDR3 bases are TGTGCCAGCACCGGGACCCCTCTCTACGAGCAGTACTTC. Its protein is CASTGTPLYEQYF.

The chain joins TRBV18 to TRBJ2-7; 9 bases line up with TRBD2. Germline V gene sequence: CDR1 KGHSH, CDR2 LQKENI. The CDR3 runs to 14 residues. J lost 5 bases, V lost 3 bases, and 5 bases had no gene match. CDR3 region: CASSPPSGVDEQYF. As DNA, the CDR3 is TGTGCCAGCTCACCCCCTAGCGGGGTCGACGAGCAGTACTTC.

V and J are TRBV6-5 and TRBJ1-1, with 8 bases lining up with TRBD1. V was clipped by 7 bases and J by 10 bases; unmatched bases: 8. Germline loops: CDR1 MNHEY, CDR2 SVGAGI. The CDR3 is made up of 12 amino acids. This CDR3 reads CASKGQGGRAFF. The CDR3, as DNA: TGTGCCAGCAAAGGACAGGGTGGTAGAGCTTTCTTT.